This TCR beta chain was documented in a study of T cells in Graves' hyperthyroidism and ophthalmopathy. TCR beta CDR3 regions were amplified from RNA transcripts. The HTBI primer set served for first-round RT-PCR of the TCR CDR3. TCRdb re-derived calls from the multiplex PCR reads in MiXCR, one entry per CDR3 protein. The sample shows hundreds of thousands of distinct CDR3 sequences, 25% of them seen only once. CDR1 is DFQATT and CDR2 is SNEGSKA in the germline V gene (reference sequence). The CDR3 extends over 16 amino acids. Comment on this clonotype: A read error may account for a junction end that differs from germline.

The chain uses TRBV20-1 and TRBJ2-5, with 8 bases lining up with TRBD1. This clonotype was obtained from a man in his forties or fifties with Graves' hyperthyroidism. Sequencing was performed on blood. The CDR3 sequence is CSARDWHRGYQETQHF. As DNA, the CDR3 is TGCAGTGCTAGAGATTGGCACAGGGGGTACCAAGAGACCCAGCACTTC.